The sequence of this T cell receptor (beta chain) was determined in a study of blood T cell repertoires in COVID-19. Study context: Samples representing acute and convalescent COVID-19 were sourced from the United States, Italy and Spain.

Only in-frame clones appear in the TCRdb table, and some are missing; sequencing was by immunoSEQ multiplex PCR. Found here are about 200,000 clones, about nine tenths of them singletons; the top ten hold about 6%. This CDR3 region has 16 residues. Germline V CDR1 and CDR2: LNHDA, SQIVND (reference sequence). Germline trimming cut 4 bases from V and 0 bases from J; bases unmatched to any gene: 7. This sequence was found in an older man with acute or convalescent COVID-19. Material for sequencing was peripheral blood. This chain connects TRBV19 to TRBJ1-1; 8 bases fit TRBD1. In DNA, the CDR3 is TGTGCCAGTAGTAGGGGAACAGGGGGAGTGAACACTGAAGCTTTCTTT. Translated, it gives CASSRGTGGVNTEAFF. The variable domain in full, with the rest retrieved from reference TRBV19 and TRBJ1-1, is DGGITQSPKYLFRKEGQNVTLSCEQNLNHDAMYWYRQDPGQGLRLIYYSQIVNDFQKGDIAEGYSVSREKKESFPLTVTSAQKNPTAFYLCASSRGTGGVNTEAFFGQGTRLTVV.